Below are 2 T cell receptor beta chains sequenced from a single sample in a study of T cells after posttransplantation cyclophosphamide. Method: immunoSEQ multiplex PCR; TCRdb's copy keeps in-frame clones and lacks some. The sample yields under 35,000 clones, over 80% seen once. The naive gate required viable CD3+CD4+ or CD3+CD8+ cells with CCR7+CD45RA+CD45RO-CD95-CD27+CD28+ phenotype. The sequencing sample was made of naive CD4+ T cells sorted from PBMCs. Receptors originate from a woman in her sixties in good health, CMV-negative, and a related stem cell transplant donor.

The CDR3 is CASSPGGFGLAYF. CDR3 DNA: TGTGCCAGCAGCCCAGGAGGCTTTGGGCTAGCGTACTTC. J is TRBJ2-5 and V is TRBV9; TRBD2 is a possible D gene (5 bases). Germline V gene data show CDR1 as SGDLS and CDR2 as YYNGEE. The CDR3 spans 13 residues. Between the trimmed V and J ends, which lost 4 bases and 13 bases, there was a span of 20 bases.

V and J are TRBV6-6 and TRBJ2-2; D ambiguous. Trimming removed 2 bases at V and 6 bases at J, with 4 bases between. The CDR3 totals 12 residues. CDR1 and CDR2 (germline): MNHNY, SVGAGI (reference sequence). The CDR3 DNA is TGTGCCAGCAGTTACACATCCGGGGAGCTGTTTTTT. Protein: CASSYTSGELFF.